This T cell receptor beta chain was sequenced during a study of blood T cell repertoires in COVID-19. Study-wide context: Samples came from the United States, Italy and Spain, spanning acute and convalescent COVID-19. PBMCs, B-cell-depleted T cells, or T cells were the source of the cDNA or gDNA that made up the material.

Per the germline V gene, CDR1 is MDHEN and CDR2 is SYDVKM. The length of the CDR3 is 14 residues. V lost 5 bases, J lost 7 bases, and 18 bases lay in between. In the original analysis: Reference gene primer amplification yielded estimated nucleated cell counts. This table comes from immunoSEQ multiplex PCR, and its TCRdb copy is limited to in-frame clones, with some not included. V and J calls and clone size are those listed in that table; D and trimming were worked out from the DNA. The sample holds more than 110,000 clones, about 88% seen once. The chain has TRBV28 and TRBJ2-7; a weak D match, TRBD1 (6 bases). This receptor was identified in a human donor in a cohort sampled during active COVID-19. The sequencing sample was made of peripheral blood. The CDR3 region has the DNA TGTGCCAGCAGTACACTCAGGGGATTGGGGGAGCAGTACTTC. Translated, it gives CASSTLRGLGEQYF.